These 6 T cell receptor beta chains were sequenced from one sample in a study of cytomegalovirus exposure and HLA in healthy donors. PCR primers comprised 60 Vbeta and 13 Jbeta primers. Clones were sequenced by immunoSEQ multiplex PCR, and TCRdb holds only the in-frame ones, with some missing. In the table there are approximately 140,000 clones, around four fifths of which are singletons. What was sequenced was PBMCs. These receptor sequences come from a male donor in good health and CMV-seropositive.

The chain carries TRBV5-6 and TRBJ2-2; 14 bases match TRBD2. The CDR3 is made up of 19 amino acids. The germline gives CDR1 SGHDT, CDR2 YYEEEE. With V trimmed by 3 bases and J by 5 bases, 12 bases remained unmatched. The CDR3 DNA is TGTGCCAGCAGCTCCATAGGGACTAGCGGGAGTAGTGTGACCGGGGAGCTGTTTTTT. As protein: CASSSIGTSGSSVTGELFF.

Concerning this clone: Sequence at one end of the junction differs from germline and may be a read error. The chain's CDR3 is CASSLPTGVEEQCF. CDR3 nucleotides: TGTGCCAGCAGCTTACCGACAGGGGTGGAAGAGCAGTGCTTC. This sequence joins TRBV7-9 and TRBJ2-7; the match to TRBD1 covers 8 bases. In germline, CDR1 is SEHNR, CDR2 FQNEAQ (reference sequence). This CDR3 is 14 amino acids long.

This clone occurred once. The rearrangement links TRBV7-8 to TRBJ1-5, with TRBD1 matching over 10 bases. Germline V lookup: CDR1 SGHVS, CDR2 FQNEAQ. With V trimmed by 8 bases and J by 3 bases, 7 bases remained unmatched. The CDR3 extends over 15 amino acids. The CDR3: CASGRTGGPNQPQHF. The CDR3 coding sequence is TGTGCCAGCGGTCGGACAGGGGGACCCAATCAGCCCCAGCATTTT.

The chain joins TRBV4-3 to TRBJ2-3, with D tentatively TRBD2 (6 bases). The CDR3 covers 15 residues. CDR1 is LGHNA, CDR2 YSLEER, per germline. Trimming took 2 bases from V and 7 from J, leaving 16 bases between them. The CDR3 spells CASSQNERVVYTQYF. In DNA form, the CDR3 reads TGCGCCAGCAGCCAAAACGAGCGGGTGGTATATACGCAGTATTTT.

The chain carries TRBV6-1 and TRBJ2-1, with D possibly TRBD2 on 6 matching bases. Per the germline V gene, CDR1 is MNHNS and CDR2 is SASEGT. The V gene lost 2 bases and the J gene lost 0 bases, with 11 bases spanning the gap. There are 16 residues in the CDR3. The CDR3 region is CASSELWDFSYNEQFF. The CDR3 bases are TGTGCCAGCAGTGAATTGTGGGACTTCTCCTACAATGAGCAGTTCTTC.

The chain carries TRBV9 and TRBJ2-4; D possibly corresponds to TRBD1 (5 bases). This CDR3 is 13 amino acids long. CDR1 SGDLS and CDR2 YYNGEE come from the germline V gene. With 7 bases removed from V and 7 bases from J, the gap between germline ends came to 15 bases. CDR3 residues: CASLVQGWNIQYF. The CDR3 DNA follows: TGTGCCAGCCTTGTTCAGGGATGGAACATTCAGTACTTC.